This T cell receptor beta chain was sequenced for a study of cytomegalovirus exposure and HLA in healthy donors. Findings and limits, study-wide: Later analysis demonstrated an association between a missense DCLRE1C variant and TCR beta V- and J-gene trimming.

V shed 3 bases and J shed 1 base, with 10 bases lying between them. CDR1 is LNHDA and CDR2 is SQIVND in the germline V gene (reference sequence). The CDR3 runs to 15 residues. Worth noting for this clone: Its antigen is currently unknown.

Use of 60 Vbeta and 13 Jbeta primers characterized the PCR. Profiling relied on immunoSEQ multiplex PCR, and the TCRdb table lists in-frame clones only, not all of them. This sample carries around 170,000 clones, 82% of them seen once, and the ten largest clones take around 0.75%. The receptor comes from a woman younger than 35 in good health and CMV-seronegative. The chain uses TRBV19 and TRBJ1-5; TRBD1 might be the D (6 bases). The specimen sequenced was PBMCs. DNA for the CDR3: TGTGCCAGTAGTATCGTCCAGGGGAGCAATCAGCCCCAGCATTTT. It yields the protein CASSIVQGSNQPQHF.